This T cell receptor beta chain was sequenced during a study of CD8+CD57+ T cells in acquired aplastic anemia. Study-wide context: When averaged, DNA from sorted CD4+ and CD8+ cells came to 2.5 to 3.5 ug.

Investigators profiled TCR beta VDJ and CDR3 from genomic DNA template. Each CDR3 protein is one row after TCRdb ran MiXCR on the reads. The sample lists 190,000 or so distinct CDR3 sequences, approximately 48% seen once, with more than 1.5% in the top ten. Patients picked for sequencing had shown CD8+CD57+ cell expansion detected by flow cytometry. J lost 3 bases, V lost 0 bases, and 5 bases had no gene match. Germline values: CDR1 DFQATT, CDR2 SNEGSKA (reference sequence). CDR3 length: 15 amino acids. The sequenced sample was sorted CD4+, CD8+, or CD8+CD57+ T cells (not recorded which) from PBMCs. The chain is built from TRBV20-1 and TRBJ2-1; 7 nucleotides agree with TRBD2. The source of this sequence is a human donor with aplastic anemia. CDR3 nucleotide sequence: TGCAGTGCTAGAGAAGGGCTAGCGGACTACAATGAGCAGTTCTTC. It encodes CSAREGLADYNEQFF.